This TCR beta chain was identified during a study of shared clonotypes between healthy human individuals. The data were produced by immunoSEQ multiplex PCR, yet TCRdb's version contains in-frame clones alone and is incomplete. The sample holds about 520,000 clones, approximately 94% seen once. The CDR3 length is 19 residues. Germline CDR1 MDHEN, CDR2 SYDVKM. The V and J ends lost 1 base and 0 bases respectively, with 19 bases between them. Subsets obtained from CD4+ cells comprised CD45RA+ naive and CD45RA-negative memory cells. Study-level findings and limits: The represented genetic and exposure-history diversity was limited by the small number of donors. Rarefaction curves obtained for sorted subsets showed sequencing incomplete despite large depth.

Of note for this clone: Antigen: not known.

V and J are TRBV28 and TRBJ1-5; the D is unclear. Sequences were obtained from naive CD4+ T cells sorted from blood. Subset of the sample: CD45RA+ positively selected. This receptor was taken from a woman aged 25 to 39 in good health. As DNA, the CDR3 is TGTGCCAGCAGTTTATTTGTTTTGCGGACTACCGATAGCAATCAGCCCCAGCATTTT. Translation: CASSLFVLRTTDSNQPQHF.